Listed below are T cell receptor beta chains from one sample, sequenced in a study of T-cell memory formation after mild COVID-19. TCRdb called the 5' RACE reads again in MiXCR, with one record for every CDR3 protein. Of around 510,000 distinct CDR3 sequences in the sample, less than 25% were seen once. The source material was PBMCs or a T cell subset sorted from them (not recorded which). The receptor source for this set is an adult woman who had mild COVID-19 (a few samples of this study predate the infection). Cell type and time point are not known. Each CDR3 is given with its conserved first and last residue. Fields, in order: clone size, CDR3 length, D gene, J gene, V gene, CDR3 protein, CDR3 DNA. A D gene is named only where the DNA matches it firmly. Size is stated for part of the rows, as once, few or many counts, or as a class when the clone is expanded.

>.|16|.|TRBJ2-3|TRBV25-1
CASSDRTKSSTDTQYF
TGTGCCAGCAGTGATAGGACGAAATCTAGCACAGATACGCAGTATTTT
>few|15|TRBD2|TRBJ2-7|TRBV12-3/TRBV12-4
CASSPTSGGLYEQYF
TGTGCCAGCAGTCCGACTAGCGGGGGCCTCTACGAGCAGTACTTC
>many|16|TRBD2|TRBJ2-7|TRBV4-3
CASSQEHLAGAVEQYF
TGCGCCAGCAGCCAAGAGCACCTAGCGGGAGCGGTCGAGCAGTACTTC
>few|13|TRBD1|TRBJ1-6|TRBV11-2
CASSPQGRSPLHF
TGTGCCAGCAGCCCACAGGGGAGGTCACCCCTCCACTTT
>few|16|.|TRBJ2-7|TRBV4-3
CASSQDTTPASYEQYF
TGCGCCAGCAGCCAAGATACTACACCCGCCTCCTACGAGCAGTACTTC
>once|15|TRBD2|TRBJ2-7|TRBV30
CAWNFRAGGRYEQYF
TGTGCCTGGAACTTTCGAGCGGGGGGGCGGTACGAGCAGTACTTC
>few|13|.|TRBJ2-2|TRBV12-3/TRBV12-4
CASTISGGGELFF
TGTGCCAGCACGATTTCGGGTGGCGGGGAGCTGTTTTTT
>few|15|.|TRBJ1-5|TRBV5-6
CASSFGGYSNQPQHF
TGTGCCAGCAGCTTTGGCGGATATAGCAATCAGCCCCAGCATTTT
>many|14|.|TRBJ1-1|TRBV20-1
CSAIGPKGNTEAFF
TGCAGTGCTATTGGGCCCAAGGGTAACACTGAAGCTTTCTTT
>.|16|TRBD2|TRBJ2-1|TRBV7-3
CASSLGRGSSYNEQFF
TGTGCCAGCAGCCTTGGGCGCGGGAGCTCCTACAATGAGCAGTTCTTC
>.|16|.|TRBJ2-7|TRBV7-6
CASSLASGVLSYEQYF
TGTGCCAGCAGCTTAGCATCAGGGGTCCTCTCCTACGAGCAGTACTTC
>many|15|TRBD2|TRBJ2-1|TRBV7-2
CASSLDGTTYNEQFF
TGTGCCAGCAGCTTAGATGGGACTACTTACAATGAGCAGTTCTTC
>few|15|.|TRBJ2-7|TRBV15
CATSSGTSSSYEQYF
TGTGCCACCAGCTCCGGGACTTCGAGCTCCTACGAGCAGTACTTC
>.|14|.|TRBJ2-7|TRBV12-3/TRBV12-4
CASSLILSIGEQYF
TGTGCCAGCAGTTTAATTTTATCTATCGGCGAGCAGTACTTC